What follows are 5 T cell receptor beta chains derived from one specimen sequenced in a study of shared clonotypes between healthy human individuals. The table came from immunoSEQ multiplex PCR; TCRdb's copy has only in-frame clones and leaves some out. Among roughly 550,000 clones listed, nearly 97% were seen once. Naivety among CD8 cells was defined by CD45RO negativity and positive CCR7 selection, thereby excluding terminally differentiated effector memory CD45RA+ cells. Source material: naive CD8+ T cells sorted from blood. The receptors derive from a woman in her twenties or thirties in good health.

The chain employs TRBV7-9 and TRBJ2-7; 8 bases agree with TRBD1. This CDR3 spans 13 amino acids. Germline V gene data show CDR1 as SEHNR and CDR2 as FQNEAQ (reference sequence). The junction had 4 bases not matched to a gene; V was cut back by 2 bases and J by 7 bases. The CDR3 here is CASSLQGAQEQYF. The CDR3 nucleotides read TGTGCCAGCAGCTTACAGGGGGCGCAGGAGCAGTACTTC.

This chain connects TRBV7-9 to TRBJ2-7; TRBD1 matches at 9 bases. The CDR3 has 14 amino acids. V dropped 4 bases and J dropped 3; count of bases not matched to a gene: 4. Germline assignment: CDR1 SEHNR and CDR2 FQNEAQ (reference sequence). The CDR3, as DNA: TGTGCCAGCAGCTCCGGGGACAGGGTCTACGAGCAGTACTTC. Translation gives CASSSGDRVYEQYF.

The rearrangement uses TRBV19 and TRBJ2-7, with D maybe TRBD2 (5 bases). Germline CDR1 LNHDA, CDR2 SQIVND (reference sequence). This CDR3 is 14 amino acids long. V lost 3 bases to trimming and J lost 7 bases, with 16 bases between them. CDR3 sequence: CASSMDGNPWEQYF. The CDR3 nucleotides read TGTGCCAGTAGTATGGACGGGAACCCCTGGGAGCAGTACTTC.

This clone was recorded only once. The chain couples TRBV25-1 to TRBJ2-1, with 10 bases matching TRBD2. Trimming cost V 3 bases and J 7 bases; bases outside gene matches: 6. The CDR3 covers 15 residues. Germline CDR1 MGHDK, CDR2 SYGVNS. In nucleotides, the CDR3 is TGTGCCAGCAGTGAGTGGGCTAGCGGGGGAAATGAGCAGTTCTTC. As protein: CASSEWASGGNEQFF.

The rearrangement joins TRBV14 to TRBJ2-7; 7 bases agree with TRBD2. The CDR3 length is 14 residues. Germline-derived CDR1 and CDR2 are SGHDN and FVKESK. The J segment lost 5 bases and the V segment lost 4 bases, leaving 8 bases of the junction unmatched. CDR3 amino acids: CASSLVAGINEQYF. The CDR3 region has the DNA TGTGCCAGCAGCCTGGTAGCGGGTATCAACGAGCAGTACTTC. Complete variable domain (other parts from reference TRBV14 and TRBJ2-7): EAGVTQFPSHSVIEKGQTVTLRCDPISGHDNLYWYRRVMGKEIKFLLHFVKESKQDESGMPNNRFLAERTGGTYSTLKVQPAELEDSGVYFCASSLVAGINEQYFGPGTRLTVT.